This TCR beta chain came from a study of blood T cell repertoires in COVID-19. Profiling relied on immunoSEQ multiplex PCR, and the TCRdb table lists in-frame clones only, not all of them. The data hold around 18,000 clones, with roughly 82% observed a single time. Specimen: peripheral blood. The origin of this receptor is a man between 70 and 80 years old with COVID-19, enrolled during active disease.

The CDR3 sequence is CASSVTRAYEQYF. CDR3 sequence (DNA): TGTGCCAGCAGTGTGACTAGGGCCTACGAGCAGTACTTC. This chain links TRBV28 with TRBJ2-7; possibly TRBD2 for D (6 bases). The CDR3 length is 13 residues. Germline V lookup: CDR1 MDHEN, CDR2 SYDVKM. With 5 bases removed from V and 2 bases from J, the gap between germline ends came to 10 bases.